This TCR beta chain was obtained from a study of T cells in Graves' hyperthyroidism and ophthalmopathy. General observations from the study: The majority of expanded thyroid clonotypes above 0.001 also appeared in blood.

The CDR3 has 15 amino acids. CDR1 and CDR2 (germline): SGHTA, FQGNSA. Patients counted as stable if ophthalmopathy did not develop within 18 months. The study based diagnoses on clinical symptoms, serum thyroxine and TRAb, thyroid ultrasound and orbital computed tomography. About this clonotype: The antigen is not known. A much larger clone sits a single nucleotide away, making a read error possible.

RNA transcripts yielded amplified TCR beta CDR3 regions. HTBI primers were used for first-round RT-PCR of the TCR CDR3. MiXCR, applied by TCRdb to the multiplex PCR reads, yields one record per CDR3 protein. Here the sample spans approximately 590,000 distinct CDR3 sequences, about 15% being singletons. The TCR sequence derives from a woman aged 25 to 39 with Graves' hyperthyroidism. Input material: blood. The rearrangement links TRBV7-2 to TRBJ2-5; D is perhaps TRBD1 (5 bases). CDR3 sequence reads: CAGSFPQGAEETQYF. CDR3 in DNA: TGTGCCGGCAGCTTTCCCCAAGGGGCAGAAGAGACCCAGTACTTC.